This entry lists 16 T cell receptor beta chains sequenced from one sample in a study of Ad26.COV2.S vaccination and SARS-CoV-2 variants. Treatment specified: 19 received Ad26.COV2.S at low or high dose, single or two shots; 5 received placebo; per-sample allocation not given. Collection of the samples took place on day 63 after the first injection of vaccine or placebo. This table comes from immunoSEQ multiplex PCR, and its TCRdb copy is limited to in-frame clones, with some not included. The sample holds about 350,000 clones, about 86% seen once. This specimen was peripheral blood, taken in a trial of Ad26.COV2.S vaccine versus placebo. Every receptor here comes from a person between 18 and 59 years old who received the Ad26.COV2.S COVID-19 vaccine or a placebo.

The rearrangement joins TRBV4-2 to TRBJ2-4; perhaps TRBD2 as D (5 bases). Germline CDR1 reads LGHNA; CDR2 reads YNFKEQ. V was clipped by 6 bases and J by 1 base, with 13 bases between them. This CDR3 region has 15 residues. This chain's CDR3 is CASSPLTGAKNIQYF. CDR3 DNA sequence: TGTGCCAGCAGTCCCTTAACGGGGGCCAAAAACATTCAGTACTTC.

V is TRBV25-1 and J is TRBJ1-1; the D gene is possibly TRBD1 (5 bases). This CDR3 has 14 residues. The V gene's germline CDR1 is MGHDK and CDR2 SYGVNS. Trimming removed 6 bases from V and 3 bases from J, with 14 bases in between. The CDR3, as DNA: TGTGCCAGCAGCCTGTCCAGAGGGGACACTGAAGCTTTCTTT. Its translation: CASSLSRGDTEAFF.

The chain carries TRBV6-1 and TRBJ2-7; 7 bases map to TRBD2. J lost 3 bases, V lost 2 bases, and 7 bases had no gene match. CDR1 is MNHNS and CDR2 is SASEGT in the germline V gene. The CDR3 totals 15 residues. The CDR3 is CASSERWGGNYEQYF. The DNA of the CDR3 is TGTGCCAGCAGTGAACGGTGGGGGGGAAACTACGAGCAGTACTTC.

This chain joins TRBV9 and TRBJ1-2; 10 bases align to TRBD1. From germline, CDR1 is SGDLS and CDR2 YYNGEE. The CDR3 consists of 15 residues. V lost 3 bases and J lost 4; bases outside the gene matches: 6. CDR3 residues: CASSATDRGSYGYTF. In DNA, the CDR3 is TGTGCCAGCAGCGCCACGGACAGGGGGAGCTATGGCTACACCTTC.

This clone is a singleton in its sample. The V gene is TRBV6-5, the J gene TRBJ2-7, with D uncertain. Looked up from germline, CDR1 is MNHEY and CDR2 is SVGAGI. This CDR3 is 12 amino acids long. The V end was cut by 7 bases, the J end by 3 bases, with 10 bases between. CDR3 amino acids: CASTAVFYEQYF. Here the CDR3 DNA reads TGTGCCAGCACGGCAGTGTTCTACGAGCAGTACTTC.

V gene TRBV12-3 or TRBV12-4 combines with J gene TRBJ1-3; D gene ambiguous. Trimming cost V 5 bases and J 2 bases, with 7 bases left between them. CDR3 length equals 13 residues. The CDR3 protein is CASSPSAGNTIYF. In nucleotides, the CDR3 is TGTGCCAGCAGTCCAAGCGCTGGAAACACCATATATTTT.

The V gene is TRBV18, the J gene TRBJ1-2, with TRBD1 as a possible D gene (5 bases). Trimming took 5 bases from V and 4 from J, leaving 11 bases between them. CDR1 KGHSH and CDR2 LQKENI come from the germline V gene. The CDR3 covers 13 residues. DNA of the CDR3: TGTGCCAGCTCAAGTCGGGGGGGCTATGGCTACACCTTC. Translating gives CASSSRGGYGYTF.

The CDR3 is CASSLLVSQPQHF. The CDR3 nucleotides are TGTGCCAGTAGTTTACTGGTAAGTCAGCCCCAGCATTTT. The gene calls are TRBV19 and TRBJ1-5; D remains unclear. CDR1 and CDR2 (germline): LNHDA, SQIVND (reference sequence). Trimming removed 5 bases from V and 6 bases from J, with 11 bases in between. The CDR3 is 13 amino acids.

The chain combines TRBV9 with TRBJ2-2; maybe TRBD2 (5 bases). CDR1 is SGDLS and CDR2 is YYNGEE in the germline V gene. The V end lost 5 bases, the J end lost 2 bases, and 10 bases lay between the germline ends. CDR3 length: 14 amino acids. CDR3 coding DNA: TGTGCCAGCAGTAGGACTTCAAACACCGGGGAGCTGTTTTTT. Encoded protein: CASSRTSNTGELFF. Looking up the rest from reference TRBV9 and TRBJ2-2 gives the full variable domain: DSGVTQTPKHLITATGQRVTLRCSPRSGDLSVYWYQQSLDQGLQFLIQYYNGEERAKGNILERFSAQQFPDLHSELNLSSLELGDSALYFCASSRTSNTGELFFGEGSRLTVL.

The chain links TRBV4-2 to TRBJ2-1; D is undetermined. Germline assignment: CDR1 LGHNA and CDR2 YNFKEQ. The CDR3 runs 14 residues. V was pared by 0 bases and J by 5 bases, with 8 bases between. The CDR3 coding sequence is TGTGCCAGCAGCCAAGAAGGGCTACACAATGAGCAGTTCTTC. Encoded protein: CASSQEGLHNEQFF.

This clone is a singleton in its sample. The V call is TRBV6-2 or TRBV6-3, the J call TRBJ2-7; D perhaps matches TRBD1 (6 bases). The CDR3 is 16 amino acids. V shed 4 bases and J shed 0 bases, with 16 bases lying between them. Germline lookup yields CDR1 MNHEY and CDR2 SVGEGT. The CDR3 is CASSFGRGHRSYEQYF. CDR3 DNA sequence: TGTGCCAGCAGTTTCGGCAGGGGTCATCGCTCCTACGAGCAGTACTTC.

The chain employs TRBV27 and TRBJ2-5, with 7 bases aligning to TRBD1. The germline V gene has CDR1 MNHEY and CDR2 SMNVEV (reference sequence). There are 17 residues in the CDR3. With V trimmed by 2 bases and J by 2 bases, 11 bases remained unmatched. CDR3 sequence (DNA): TGTGCCAGCAGTTTAGTCGCCGGGACAGAGAAACAAGAGACCCAGTACTTC. Amino acids: CASSLVAGTEKQETQYF.

V usage is TRBV9 and J usage is TRBJ1-2; D call uncertain. Trimming stripped 0 bases from V and 5 bases from J, with 14 bases between. Germline-derived CDR1 and CDR2 are SGDLS and YYNGEE. The CDR3 runs to 15 residues. The CDR3 loop is CASSVVADATYGYTF. CDR3 coding DNA: TGTGCCAGCAGCGTAGTGGCTGACGCTACTTATGGCTACACCTTC. The full variable domain, in which reference TRBV9 and TRBJ1-2 provide the parts outside the CDR3, is DSGVTQTPKHLITATGQRVTLRCSPRSGDLSVYWYQQSLDQGLQFLIQYYNGEERAKGNILERFSAQQFPDLHSELNLSSLELGDSALYFCASSVVADATYGYTFGSGTRLTVV.

The V and J genes are TRBV7-2 and TRBJ2-7; D not resolved. V lost 4 bases, J lost 6 bases, and 13 bases lay in between. The germline V gene encodes CDR1 SGHTA and CDR2 FQGNSA. CDR3 length equals 13 residues. CDR3: CASSSGVWGEQYF. CDR3 nucleotides: TGTGCCAGCAGCTCTGGGGTCTGGGGCGAGCAGTACTTC. Looking up the rest from reference TRBV7-2 and TRBJ2-7 gives the full variable domain: GAGVSQSPSNKVTEKGKDVELRCDPISGHTALYWYRQSLGQGLEFLIYFQGNSAPDKSGLPSDRFSAERTGGSVSTLTIQRTQQEDSAVYLCASSSGVWGEQYFGPGTRLTVT.

This clone was observed a few times. This sequence joins TRBV10-1 and TRBJ1-5; TRBD1 might be the D (5 bases). CDR3 length equals 14 residues. CDR1 is WNHNN, CDR2 SYGVQD, per germline (reference sequence). Between the trimmed V and J ends, which lost 3 bases and 11 bases, there was a span of 17 bases. The CDR3 DNA sequence: TGCGCCAGCAGTGATCCGGCCGACGGGGGGGCCCAGCATTTT. Translating it yields CASSDPADGGAQHF.

This chain joins TRBV28 and TRBJ2-1; 10 bases map to TRBD1. The V segment lost 6 bases and the J segment 8 bases; nucleotides outside the gene matches: 10. The CDR3 is made up of 15 amino acids. Germline lookup yields CDR1 MDHEN and CDR2 SYDVKM. The CDR3 coding sequence is TGTGCCAGCAGGCCCCAGGGGGACAGGGGTCATGAGCAGTTCTTC. Translating gives CASRPQGDRGHEQFF.